This TCR beta chain is from a study of T cell responses to AZD1222 COVID-19 vaccine. Generated by immunoSEQ multiplex PCR, the TCRdb table keeps only in-frame clones and is missing some. This table has about 130,000 clones, around 83% appearing once. Findings and caveats of the study: Possibly, clonal diversity was underestimated; donors were largely white British and included more females. A reported finding is that nearly half of spike-specific TCRs target unmutated variant regions.

Note on this clone: Its antigen is unidentified.

Sequenced material: peripheral blood, taken on day 0 of AZD1222 vaccination. The TCR was taken from an adult in good health.

This chain's CDR3 is CASSLGQQNSPLHF. CDR3 coding DNA: TGTGCCAGCAGCTTGGGACAGCAGAATTCACCCCTCCACTTT. The chain uses TRBV5-6 and TRBJ1-6, with D maybe TRBD1 (5 bases). V was cut by 0 bases and J by 7 bases, with 8 bases left in between. Germline CDR1 reads SGHDT; CDR2 reads YYEEEE. The CDR3 covers 14 residues.